The subject of this entry is one TCR beta chain. The data stem from a study of cytomegalovirus exposure and HLA in healthy donors. The protocol was immunoSEQ multiplex PCR, while the TCRdb copy is restricted to in-frame clones and leaves out a portion. The sample has about 220,000 clones; approximately 87% are singletons. With V trimmed by 4 bases and J by 3 bases, 8 bases remained unmatched. The CDR3 sequence is 15 residues long. The V gene's germline CDR1 is SGHTA and CDR2 FQGTGA. Sequenced material: PBMCs. The source is a man younger than 35 in good health and CMV-seronegative. This rearrangement joins TRBV7-3 to TRBJ1-1, with 7 positions matching TRBD1. This CDR3 reads CASSSRATGDTEAFF. The CDR3 DNA is TGTGCCAGCAGCTCACGTGCCACAGGGGACACTGAAGCTTTCTTT.